The present T cell receptor (beta chain) was sequenced within a study of T cells after yellow fever vaccination. About the research overall: Researchers used SMART-Seq v4 Ultra Low Input to prepare fractions that had low cell numbers. Study-wide findings and caveats: The appearance of a small share of clonotypes in both CD4 and CD8 compartments was observed. Boosting was followed by the reappearance of most primary-vaccination clones (approximately 95% CD4, about 88% CD8). On re-exposure, the response was weaker but peaked faster, at day 5 versus 15.

This clonotype was detected a few times. The antigen is undetermined. V lost 8 bases and J lost 5; bases outside the gene matches: 10. This CDR3 spans 14 amino acids. Germline V lookup: CDR1 LGHNA, CDR2 YNFKEQ. TCRdb passed the 5' RACE reads through MiXCR, listing each CDR3 protein once. The sample carries about 340,000 distinct CDR3 sequences, roughly 9.4% recorded once. This sequence originates from a man between 18 and 35 years old who received the YFV17D yellow fever vaccine. Sequences were derived from PBMCs, sampled on the day of the first yellow fever vaccination. V and J are TRBV4-2 and TRBJ1-2; TRBD1 matches at 8 bases. The CDR3 loop is CASSATGAGYGYTF. CDR3 nucleotides: TGTGCCAGCTCTGCGACAGGGGCGGGGTATGGCTACACCTTC.